This T cell receptor beta chain was profiled in a study of blood T cell repertoires in COVID-19. Across the study: Samples came from the United States, Italy and Spain, spanning acute and convalescent COVID-19. PBMCs, B-cell-depleted T cells, or T cells were the source of the cDNA or gDNA that made up the material.

In the original workflow: Reference gene primer amplification yielded estimated nucleated cell counts. This table comes from immunoSEQ multiplex PCR, and its TCRdb copy is limited to in-frame clones, with some not included. V and J calls plus clone size are reproduced from that table; the DNA served to infer D and trimming. The repertoire has some 83,000 clones, roughly 83% of them found once; the top ten carry 8%. Specimen: peripheral blood. This TCR was recovered from a man aged 50 to 59 with active COVID-19.

CDR3 sequence: CASSADSREQYF. CDR3 nucleotide sequence: TGTGCCAGCAGTGCGGACAGCCGCGAGCAGTACTTC. V is TRBV12-3 or TRBV12-4 and J is TRBJ2-7; possible D gene TRBD1, 6 bases. V gave up 5 bases and J gave up 6 bases, with 11 bases separating them. CDR3 length: 12 amino acids.